A single sample is the source of the 11 T cell receptor beta chains below, sequenced in a study of T cells expressing NK-cell markers (dated by TCRdb to about 2020). The library was produced with 5' RACE. The run used an Illumina HiSeq 2000. Following TCRdb reprocessing, every CDR3 protein sequence forms one entry, and DNA is not provided. The table for this sample records about 380,000 distinct CDR3 sequences. Roughly 5.4% of the sample is held by the ten biggest clonotypes. The specimen was blood T cells: a sorted CD56 or NKG2C T cell subset, CD4+ or CD8+ T cells, or bulk PBMC T cells (not recorded which). The receptors shown here come from a man between 18 and 69 years old in good health.

The chain is built from TRBV12-3 or TRBV12-4 and TRBJ2-3; TCRdb outputs TRBD2, but without DNA this stays unchecked. This CDR3 is 15 amino acids long. The CDR3 region is CASSPVAGGKDTQYF.

V usage is TRBV7-6 and J usage is TRBJ1-3; the D call from TCRdb, TRBD1, cannot be confirmed without DNA. The CDR3 length is 15 residues. Germline V gives CDR1 SGHVS, CDR2 FNYEAQ. CDR3 protein: CASSLAPGEGNTIYF. Looking up the rest from reference TRBV7-6 and TRBJ1-3 gives the full variable domain: GAGVSQSPRYKVTKRGQDVALRCDPISGHVSLYWYRQALGQGPEFLTYFNYEAQQDKSGLPNDRFSAERPEGSISTLTIQRTEQRDSAMYRCASSLAPGEGNTIYFGEGSWLTVV.

The chain carries TRBV5-1 and TRBJ2-2. The germline CDR1 and CDR2 sequences are SGHRS and YFSETQ. The CDR3 runs to 15 residues. CDR3 protein: CATKEHQTQGGELFF.

The CDR3 protein is CATSRVAGGGYNEQFF. The gene calls are TRBV15 and TRBJ2-1; TCRdb's assignment of TRBD2 cannot be checked, as there is no DNA. The germline CDR1 and CDR2 sequences are LNHNV and YYDKDF (reference sequence). The CDR3 covers 16 residues.

CDR3: CASSPTFGGGNTEAFF. The chain employs TRBV28 and TRBJ1-1; there is no DNA to check the TCRdb D call of TRBD1. This CDR3 contains 16 residues. CDR1 and CDR2 (germline): MDHEN, SYDVKM.

The V gene is TRBV5-1, the J gene TRBJ1-2; TCRdb picks TRBD1, but there is no DNA to check that call. CDR3 length: 16 residues. Per germline, CDR1 SGHRS and CDR2 YFSETQ. CDR3 sequence reads: CASSRGQGVIRYGYTF.

The gene calls are TRBV6-1 and TRBJ1-2; TCRdb's D call, TRBD1, is unchecked because there is no DNA. The germline CDR1 and CDR2 sequences are MNHNS and SASEGT. This CDR3 has 14 amino acids. Here the CDR3 reads CASRGSTGNNGYTF.

The J gene is TRBJ2-1, the V gene TRBV20-1; without DNA, the TCRdb call of TRBD1 cannot be checked. In germline, CDR1 is DFQATT, CDR2 SNEGSKA (reference sequence). The CDR3 length is 19 residues. The CDR3 is CSASGVATRGIRSYNEQFF.

The chain couples TRBV28 to TRBJ2-3; the TRBD1 assignment by TCRdb is unverifiable without DNA. Germline values: CDR1 MDHEN, CDR2 SYDVKM. The CDR3 consists of 16 residues. The CDR3 reads CASSLFGLQASSTQYF.

The gene calls are TRBV5-6 and TRBJ2-2; TCRdb designates TRBD1, a call that cannot be tested without DNA. In germline, CDR1 is SGHDT, CDR2 YYEEEE. The CDR3 length is 17 residues. The CDR3 is CASSLVDRGLVIGELFF.

This chain links TRBV2 with TRBJ2-1; as DNA is missing, the TRBD2 call by TCRdb cannot be tested. CDR1 and CDR2 from the germline V gene are SNHLY and FYNNEI. The CDR3 covers 13 residues. The CDR3 here is CASSGVSLPEQFF.